These T cell receptor beta chains were read from a single sample in a study of blood T cell repertoires in COVID-19. TCRdb's copy holds only in-frame clones and misses some; the assay was immunoSEQ multiplex PCR. Of roughly 250,000 clones listed, around 82% are singletons. Source material: peripheral blood. These receptors all stem from a man aged 45-65 years with active or convalescent COVID-19. CDR3s leave out the opening cysteine and the closing phenylalanine or tryptophan. Each record gives: CDR3 protein, V gene.

ASSSRTSGGFPSYNEQF TRBV6-2/TRBV6-3
ASSPFGDSTDTQY TRBV19
ASSQTGAGNTIY TRBV4-2
ASSQGEGGGAGEQF TRBV3-1/TRBV3-2
ASSPSQGPGELF TRBV3-1/TRBV3-2
ASSLEPGKSAGYT TRBV5-6
ATSVQAMNTEAF TRBV24-1
ASSLLYNEQF TRBV28
ASSGTGKSYEQY TRBV5-5
ASSLYSNYGYT TRBV5-1
ASSPSGGGRYNEQF TRBV4-2
ASSPAHSSYNSPLH TRBV7-8
ASSPSDRGNQPQH TRBV9
ASTRQGIYEQY TRBV6-7
ASSLNSLRDLAYGYT TRBV5-6
ASSQRGGTGNTIY TRBV19
ASSLEARSSTDTQY TRBV5-1
ASRTEKNEKLF TRBV9
AWSESTGSSFSGNTIY TRBV30
ASSLTGNIQY TRBV12-3/TRBV12-4
ASSPGGSNEKLF TRBV7-2
ASSYTREGVNTEAF TRBV27
ASSVRGSEQY TRBV19
ASRKAGGGTDTQY TRBV19
ASSPTRGGSDTQY TRBV5-1
SVGQGAVGYT TRBV29-1
ASSADRLNSPLH TRBV19
AWSVAGALGEKLF TRBV30
ASSWGGLRDIQY TRBV7-2
ASSQAGITEAF TRBV4-3
ASSLIGGARNEQF TRBV27
ASSQQGNNEKLF TRBV4-3
ASRDNYNSPLH TRBV12-3/TRBV12-4
ASSLEPQGGEQF TRBV11-3
ASSMPPGGEQY TRBV19
ASSLSPRQNEQF TRBV11-3
ASSLELRDTEAF TRBV7-8
ASSRGGSSYNEQF TRBV19
ASSSTGSFYEQY TRBV27
ASSPRAGNNSPLH TRBV7-3
ASSLVRGLDGYT TRBV28
ASSSREKLVGYT TRBV7-9
ASSSVSGYGYT TRBV12-3/TRBV12-4
ASSQDTSGYYNEQF TRBV14
AWSVQTGGHGYT TRBV30
ASSVDGTGWVYGYT TRBV9
ASSLTHEQY TRBV7-9
ASSLPQGQGAYNEQF TRBV21-1
ASSQARYYGSDGYT TRBV3-1/TRBV3-2
ASSSQGNQPQH TRBV7-2
ASSRDYGYT TRBV19
ASSFTFGLGYT TRBV5-4
ASSSGLASYNEQF TRBV7-9
ASSFRTETTDTQY TRBV19
AWSPGEGPQH TRBV30